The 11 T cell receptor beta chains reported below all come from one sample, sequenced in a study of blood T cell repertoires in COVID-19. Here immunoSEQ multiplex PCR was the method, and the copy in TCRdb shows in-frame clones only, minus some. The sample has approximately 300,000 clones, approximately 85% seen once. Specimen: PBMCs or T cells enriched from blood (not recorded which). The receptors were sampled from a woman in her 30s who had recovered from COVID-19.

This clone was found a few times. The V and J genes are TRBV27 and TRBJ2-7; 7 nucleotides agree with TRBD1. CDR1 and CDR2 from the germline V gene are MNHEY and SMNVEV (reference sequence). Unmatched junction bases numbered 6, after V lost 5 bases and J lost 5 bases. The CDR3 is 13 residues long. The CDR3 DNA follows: TGTGCCAGCAGTAAGGGTGACAGGGACGAGCAGTACTTC. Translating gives CASSKGDRDEQYF.

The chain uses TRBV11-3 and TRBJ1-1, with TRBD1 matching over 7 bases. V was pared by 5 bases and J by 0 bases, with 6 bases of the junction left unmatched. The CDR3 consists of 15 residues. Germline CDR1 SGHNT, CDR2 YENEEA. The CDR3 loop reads CASSHRQGVNTEAFF. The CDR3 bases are TGTGCCAGCAGCCATCGACAGGGAGTGAACACTGAAGCTTTCTTT.

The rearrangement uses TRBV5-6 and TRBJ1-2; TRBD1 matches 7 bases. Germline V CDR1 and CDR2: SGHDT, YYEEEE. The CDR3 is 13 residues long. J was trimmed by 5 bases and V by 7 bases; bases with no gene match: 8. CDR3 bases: TGTGCCAGCGGGACAGTTCTTATATATGGCTACACCTTC. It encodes CASGTVLIYGYTF.

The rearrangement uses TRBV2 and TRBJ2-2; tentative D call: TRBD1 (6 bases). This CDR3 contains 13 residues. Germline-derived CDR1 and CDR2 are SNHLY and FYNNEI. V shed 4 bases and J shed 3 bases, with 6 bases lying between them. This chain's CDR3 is CASSGTDTGELFF. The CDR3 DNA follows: TGTGCCAGCAGTGGGACAGACACCGGGGAGCTGTTTTTT.

DNA for the CDR3: TGTGCCAGCAGCTTAGAGGGGGGGAAGTTCTACGAGCAGTACTTC. It codes for CASSLEGGKFYEQYF. This chain uses TRBV7-9 with TRBJ2-7; TRBD2 is a possible D gene (7 bases). The CDR3 runs to 15 residues. Trimming removed 1 base from V and 3 bases from J, with 13 bases in between. Germline CDR1 reads SEHNR; CDR2 reads FQNEAQ (reference sequence).

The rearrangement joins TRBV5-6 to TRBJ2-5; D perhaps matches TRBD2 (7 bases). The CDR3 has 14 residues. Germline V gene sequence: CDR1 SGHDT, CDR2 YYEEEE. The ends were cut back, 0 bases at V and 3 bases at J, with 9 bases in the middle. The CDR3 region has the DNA TGTGCCAGCAGCTTGGTAGGGGGGGAAGAGACCCAGTACTTC. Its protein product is CASSLVGGEETQYF.

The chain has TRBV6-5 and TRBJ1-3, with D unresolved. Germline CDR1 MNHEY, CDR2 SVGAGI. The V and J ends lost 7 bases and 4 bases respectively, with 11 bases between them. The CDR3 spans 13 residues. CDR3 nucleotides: TGTGCCAGCACCGCGTTCTCCGGAAACACCATATATTTT. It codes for CASTAFSGNTIYF.

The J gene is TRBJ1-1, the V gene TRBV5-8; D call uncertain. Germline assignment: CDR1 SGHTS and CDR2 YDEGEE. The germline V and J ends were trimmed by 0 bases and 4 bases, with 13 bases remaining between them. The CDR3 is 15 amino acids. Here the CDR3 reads CASSLGVSGGTEAFF. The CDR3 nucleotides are TGTGCCAGCAGCTTGGGGGTTTCGGGAGGCACTGAAGCTTTCTTT.

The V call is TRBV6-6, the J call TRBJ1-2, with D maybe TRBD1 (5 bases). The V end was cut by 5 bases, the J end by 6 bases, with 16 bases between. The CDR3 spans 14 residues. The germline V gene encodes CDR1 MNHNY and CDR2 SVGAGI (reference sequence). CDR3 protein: CASSPGLRWNGYTF. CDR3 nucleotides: TGTGCCAGCAGTCCAGGGTTACGGTGGAATGGCTACACCTTC.

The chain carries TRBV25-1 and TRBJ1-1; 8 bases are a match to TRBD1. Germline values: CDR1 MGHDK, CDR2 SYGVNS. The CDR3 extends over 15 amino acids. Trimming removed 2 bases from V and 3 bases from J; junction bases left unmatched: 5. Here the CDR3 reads CASSEQAGGYTEAFF. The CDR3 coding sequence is TGTGCCAGCAGTGAACAAGCAGGGGGCTACACTGAAGCTTTCTTT.

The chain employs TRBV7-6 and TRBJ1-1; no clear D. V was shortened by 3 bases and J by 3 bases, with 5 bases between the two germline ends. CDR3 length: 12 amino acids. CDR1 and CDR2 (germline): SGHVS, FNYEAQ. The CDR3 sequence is CASSFTDTEAFF. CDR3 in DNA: TGTGCCAGCAGCTTTACGGACACTGAAGCTTTCTTT.